Below are 9 T cell receptor beta chains sequenced from a single sample in a study of cytomegalovirus exposure and HLA in healthy donors. This PCR relied on a set of 60 Vbeta primers and 13 Jbeta primers. The assay was immunoSEQ multiplex PCR, and TCRdb's table has in-frame clones only and misses some. Its listing shows 65,000 to 80,000 clones. Input material: PBMCs. All receptors come from a female donor in good health and CMV-seropositive.

The chain carries TRBV19 and TRBJ1-2; a weak D match, TRBD1 (5 bases). Trimming removed 3 bases at V and 4 bases at J, with 18 bases between. Germline V CDR1 and CDR2: LNHDA, SQIVND (reference sequence). The CDR3 length is 16 residues. CDR3 nucleotide sequence: TGTGCCAGTAGTATCCTCGCGGGACTCACTATCTATGGCTACACCTTC. As protein: CASSILAGLTIYGYTF.

The rearrangement links TRBV18 to TRBJ2-5; 14 bases are a match to TRBD2. CDR1 is KGHSH and CDR2 is LQKENI in the germline V gene. The CDR3 runs to 17 residues. V dropped 1 base and J dropped 3; count of bases not matched to a gene: 4. CDR3 protein: CASSPQGLAGGKETQYF. CDR3 nucleotide sequence: TGTGCCAGCTCACCACAAGGACTAGCGGGAGGTAAAGAGACCCAGTACTTC. Together with reference TRBV18 and TRBJ2-5, the CDR3 gives the full variable domain: NAGVMQNPRHLVRRRGQEARLRCSPMKGHSHVYWYRQLPEEGLKFMVYLQKENIIDESGMPKERFSAEFPKEGPSILRIQQVVRGDSAAYFCASSPQGLAGGKETQYFGPGTRLLVL.

The chain couples TRBV30 to TRBJ1-2; D unresolved. Looked up from germline, CDR1 is GTSNPN and CDR2 is SVGIG (reference sequence). The CDR3 is 13 residues long. V gave up 0 bases and J gave up 8 bases, with 13 bases separating them. The CDR3 reads CAWSVWETWGYTF. In DNA form, the CDR3 reads TGTGCCTGGAGTGTATGGGAGACGTGGGGCTACACCTTC.

This sequence joins TRBV5-8 and TRBJ1-4; 8 positions match TRBD1. With V trimmed by 4 bases and J by 2 bases, 4 bases remained unmatched. Looked up from germline, CDR1 is SGHTS and CDR2 is YDEGEE. This CDR3 is built from 15 residues. CDR3 residues: CASSSRQGTNEKLFF. DNA for the CDR3: TGTGCCAGCAGCAGTCGACAGGGGACTAATGAAAAACTGTTTTTT.

The CDR3 spells CASTSHGGGRGEQYF. CDR3 bases: TGTGCCAGCACCAGCCATGGGGGCGGGAGGGGAGAGCAGTACTTC. The chain has TRBV28 and TRBJ2-7; 9 bases map to TRBD2. Germline V lookup: CDR1 MDHEN, CDR2 SYDVKM. CDR3 length: 15 residues. V trimming: 7 bases; J trimming: 7 bases; junction bases outside the gene matches: 14.

This chain joins TRBV15 and TRBJ2-4, with 9 bases aligning to TRBD1. CDR1 is LNHNV, CDR2 YYDKDF, per germline (reference sequence). The ends lost 3 bases at V and 7 bases at J; junction bases unmatched: 7. The CDR3 has 15 residues. Written as DNA, the CDR3 is TGTGCCACCAGCAGCGAACAGGGGGCCAGGAACATTCAGTACTTC. It translates to CATSSEQGARNIQYF.

The J gene is TRBJ1-1, the V gene TRBV6-5, with D perhaps matching TRBD1 (6 bases). Trimming took 4 bases from V and 11 from J, leaving 23 bases between them. CDR3 size: 15 residues. CDR1 is MNHEY and CDR2 is SVGAGI in the germline V gene. The DNA of the CDR3 is TGTGCCAGCAGTTCTCTTACCGCCCAGGGGCTAAACGCTTTCTTT. Amino acids: CASSSLTAQGLNAFF.

The gene calls are TRBV11-2 and TRBJ1-2; TRBD1 is a possible D gene (5 bases). The CDR3 contains 17 residues. Germline lookup yields CDR1 SGHAT and CDR2 FQNNGV. Trimming took 2 bases from V and 4 from J, leaving 20 bases between them. This CDR3 reads CASSLSRGEERLYGYTF. CDR3 bases: TGTGCCAGCAGCTTATCCCGGGGGGAAGAGCGACTCTATGGCTACACCTTC.

The rearrangement uses TRBV7-2 and TRBJ1-3; tentatively, D is TRBD1 (6 bases). This CDR3 has 15 residues. V was shortened by 1 base and J by 4 bases, with 11 bases between the two germline ends. Germline values: CDR1 SGHTA, CDR2 FQGNSA. In nucleotides, the CDR3 is TGTGCCAGCAGCTTAGGGCCAGGGACAGGAAACACCATATATTTT. This encodes CASSLGPGTGNTIYF.